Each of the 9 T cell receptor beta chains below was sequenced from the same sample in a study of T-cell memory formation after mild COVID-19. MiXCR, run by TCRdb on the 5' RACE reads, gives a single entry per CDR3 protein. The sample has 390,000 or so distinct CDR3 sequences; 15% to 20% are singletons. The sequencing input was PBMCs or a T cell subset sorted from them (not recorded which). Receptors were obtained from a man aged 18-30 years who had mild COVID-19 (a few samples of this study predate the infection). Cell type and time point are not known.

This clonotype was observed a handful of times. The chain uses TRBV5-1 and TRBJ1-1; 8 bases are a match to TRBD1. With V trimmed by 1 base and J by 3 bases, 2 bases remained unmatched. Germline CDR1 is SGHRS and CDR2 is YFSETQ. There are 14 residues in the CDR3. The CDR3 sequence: CASSLLQGDTEAFF. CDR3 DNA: TGCGCCAGCAGCTTGTTACAGGGGGACACTGAAGCTTTCTTT.

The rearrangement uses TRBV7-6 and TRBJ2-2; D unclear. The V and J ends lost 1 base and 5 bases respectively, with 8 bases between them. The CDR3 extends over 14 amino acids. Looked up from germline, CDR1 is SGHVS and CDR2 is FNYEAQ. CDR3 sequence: CASSLVTETGELFF. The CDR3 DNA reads TGTGCCAGCAGCTTAGTTACTGAAACCGGGGAGCTGTTTTTT.

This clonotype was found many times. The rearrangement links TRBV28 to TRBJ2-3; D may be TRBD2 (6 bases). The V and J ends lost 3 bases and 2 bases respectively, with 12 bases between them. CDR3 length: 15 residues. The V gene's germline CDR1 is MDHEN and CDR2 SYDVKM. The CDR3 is CASSFGGRTTDTQYF. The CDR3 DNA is TGTGCCAGCAGTTTTGGAGGGCGGACCACAGATACGCAGTATTTT.

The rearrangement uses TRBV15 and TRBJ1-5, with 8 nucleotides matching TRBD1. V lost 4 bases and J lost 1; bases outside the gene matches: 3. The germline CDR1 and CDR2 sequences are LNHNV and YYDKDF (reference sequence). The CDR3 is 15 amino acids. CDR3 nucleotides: TGTGCCACCAGCATGGGGACAGGCAGCAATCAGCCCCAGCATTTT. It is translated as CATSMGTGSNQPQHF.

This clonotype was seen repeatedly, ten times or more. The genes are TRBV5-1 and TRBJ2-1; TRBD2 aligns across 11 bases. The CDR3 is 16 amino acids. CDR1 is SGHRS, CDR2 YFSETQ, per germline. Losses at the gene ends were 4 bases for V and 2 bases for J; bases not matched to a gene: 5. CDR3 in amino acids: CASSHGTSGAYNEQFF. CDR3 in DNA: TGCGCCAGCAGCCATGGGACTAGCGGAGCCTACAATGAGCAGTTCTTC. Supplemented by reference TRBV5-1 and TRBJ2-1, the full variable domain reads KAGVTQTPRYLIKTRGQQVTLSCSPISGHRSVSWYQQTPGQGLQFLFEYFSETQRNKGNFPGRFSGRQFSNSRSEMNVSTLELGDSALYLCASSHGTSGAYNEQFFGPGTRLTVL.

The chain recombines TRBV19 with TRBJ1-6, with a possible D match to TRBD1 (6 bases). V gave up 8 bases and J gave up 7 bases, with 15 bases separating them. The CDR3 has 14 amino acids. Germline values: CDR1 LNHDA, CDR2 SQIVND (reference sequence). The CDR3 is CASGETGPNSPLHF. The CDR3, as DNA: TGTGCCAGTGGAGAGACAGGACCGAATTCACCCCTCCACTTT.

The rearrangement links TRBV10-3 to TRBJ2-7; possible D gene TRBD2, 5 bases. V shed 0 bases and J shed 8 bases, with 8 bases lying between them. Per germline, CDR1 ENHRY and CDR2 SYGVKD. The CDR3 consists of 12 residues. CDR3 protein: CAISESREKQYV. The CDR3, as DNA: TGTGCCATCAGTGAGTCGAGGGAAAAGCAGTACGTC.

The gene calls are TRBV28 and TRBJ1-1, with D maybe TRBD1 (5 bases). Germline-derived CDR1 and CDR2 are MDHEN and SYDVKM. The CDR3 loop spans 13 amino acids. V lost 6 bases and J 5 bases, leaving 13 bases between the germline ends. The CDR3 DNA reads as TGTGCCAGCAGCCGCGGGGGGGTGACTGAAGCTTTCTTT. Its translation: CASSRGGVTEAFF.

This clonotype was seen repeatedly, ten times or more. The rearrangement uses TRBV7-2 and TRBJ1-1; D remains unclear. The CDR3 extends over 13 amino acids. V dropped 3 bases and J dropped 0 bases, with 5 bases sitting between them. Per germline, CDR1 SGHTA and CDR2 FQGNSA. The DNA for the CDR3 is TGTGCCAGCAGCTTGCAGTTGAACACTGAAGCTTTCTTT. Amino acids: CASSLQLNTEAFF.